This T cell receptor (beta chain) was identified in a study of early T cells in non-severe SARS-CoV-2 infection. About the study: Bulk RNA taken from unsorted whole blood was sequenced, leaving chains unpaired. Study conclusions and caveats: Matching results from VDJdb favored anti-spike CD8 responses, leaving private and CD4 specificities undetected.

This clonotype was observed at least ten times. Its specificity is not known. The CDR3 spans 14 residues. Per the germline V gene, CDR1 is MNHNS and CDR2 is SASEGT. Trimming removed 2 bases at V and 2 bases at J, with 9 bases between. Unique molecular identifiers were added to individual cDNA molecules. TCRdb ran MiXCR on the 5' RACE reads and lists one entry per CDR3 protein. The sample yields about 33,000 distinct CDR3 sequences, more than 5% seen once. The chain carries TRBV6-1 and TRBJ2-5; TRBD2 might be the D (5 bases). Sequencing was carried out using whole blood. The origin of this receptor is an adult who was a healthcare worker with PCR-confirmed SARS-CoV-2 infection or an uninfected control (not recorded which). CDR3 protein: CASSESDSQETQYF. CDR3 sequence (DNA): TGTGCCAGCAGTGAATCGGACTCTCAAGAGACCCAGTACTTC.